These T cell receptor beta chains were read from a single sample in a study of blood T cell repertoires in COVID-19. The assay was immunoSEQ multiplex PCR, and TCRdb's table has in-frame clones only and misses some. Of approximately 150,000 clones detected, around nine tenths appear once; the ten largest clones hold around 8.6%. Sequenced material: peripheral blood. These TCRs come from a woman aged 50 to 65 with active or convalescent COVID-19. The CDR3 runs from the conserved cysteine through the conserved F or W. Fields, in order: J gene, D gene, clone size, V gene, CDR3 DNA, CDR3 protein. A D gene is named only where the DNA matches it firmly. Clone size is shown for a subset of rows, as once, few, many or a class of expanded clone.

J gene: TRBJ1-4
D gene: NA
clone size: NA
V gene: TRBV30
CDR3 DNA: TGTGCCTGGAGTGCGGGGGGGACTGAAAAACTGTTTTTT
CDR3 protein: CAWSAGGTEKLFF

J gene: TRBJ2-1
D gene: TRBD2
clone size: NA
V gene: TRBV2
CDR3 DNA: TGTGCCAGCAGGACGACTAATAAGGGACTAGCGGGAGGTAGGATCGGGTACAATGAGCAGTTCTTC
CDR3 protein: CASRTTNKGLAGGRIGYNEQFF

J gene: TRBJ2-1
D gene: TRBD2
clone size: once
V gene: TRBV18
CDR3 DNA: TGTGCCAGCTCACCGCCCGGGACTAGCGGGAGGAATGAGCAGTTCTTC
CDR3 protein: CASSPPGTSGRNEQFF

J gene: TRBJ2-1
D gene: TRBD2
clone size: NA
V gene: TRBV4-3
CDR3 DNA: TGCGCCAGCAGCCAAGCTCGAAGCGGGGGAAACGAGCAGTTCTTC
CDR3 protein: CASSQARSGGNEQFF

J gene: TRBJ2-7
D gene: TRBD1
clone size: NA
V gene: TRBV5-4
CDR3 DNA: TGTGCCAGCAGCTTGGCACAGGGGGCCTACGAGCAGTACTTC
CDR3 protein: CASSLAQGAYEQYF

J gene: TRBJ1-2
D gene: NA
clone size: NA
V gene: TRBV28
CDR3 DNA: TGTGCCAGCAGTTTAGGTCACTTAAGCTATGGCTACACCTTC
CDR3 protein: CASSLGHLSYGYTF

J gene: TRBJ1-2
D gene: TRBD1
clone size: NA
V gene: TRBV7-2
CDR3 DNA: TGTGCCAGCAGCTTAGGGGACAGGGTCAACTATGGCTACACCTTC
CDR3 protein: CASSLGDRVNYGYTF

J gene: TRBJ2-1
D gene: TRBD2
clone size: NA
V gene: TRBV9
CDR3 DNA: TGTGCCAGCAGCGTAGATTTTACTAGCGGCAATGAGCAGTTCTTC
CDR3 protein: CASSVDFTSGNEQFF

J gene: TRBJ1-1
D gene: NA
clone size: NA
V gene: TRBV21-1
CDR3 DNA: TGTGCCAGAACGACTATACTCACAAAAGCTTTCTTT
CDR3 protein: CARTTILTKAFF

J gene: TRBJ1-2
D gene: NA
clone size: NA
V gene: TRBV19
CDR3 DNA: TGTGCCAGTACCTTCGTACAGGGAGAATATGGCTACACCTTC
CDR3 protein: CASTFVQGEYGYTF

J gene: TRBJ1-4
D gene: TRBD1
clone size: NA
V gene: TRBV7-9
CDR3 DNA: TGTGCCAGCACAACATCCAGGGGGCGCTCCGCAACTAATGAAAAACTGTTTTTT
CDR3 protein: CASTTSRGRSATNEKLFF

J gene: TRBJ2-1
D gene: NA
clone size: NA
V gene: TRBV6-5
CDR3 DNA: TGTGCCAGCAGTTACAATCAGGGTCCCTACAATGAGCAGTTCTTC
CDR3 protein: CASSYNQGPYNEQFF

J gene: TRBJ2-7
D gene: TRBD2
clone size: once
V gene: TRBV20-1
CDR3 DNA: TGCAGTGCTAGTAGCGGGAGCAAGGGGTACGAGCAGTACTTC
CDR3 protein: CSASSGSKGYEQYF

J gene: TRBJ2-3
D gene: TRBD2
clone size: NA
V gene: TRBV7-6
CDR3 DNA: TGTGCCAGCAGCTTAGTAGTGTTAGCGGGGACTGGCACAGATACGCAGTATTTT
CDR3 protein: CASSLVVLAGTGTDTQYF

J gene: TRBJ2-5
D gene: TRBD2
clone size: NA
V gene: TRBV19
CDR3 DNA: TGTGCCAGTAGTTCCTTTCAAGCGGTAGGGAGGGTTGAGACCCAGTACTTC
CDR3 protein: CASSSFQAVGRVETQYF

J gene: TRBJ1-1
D gene: NA
clone size: NA
V gene: TRBV9
CDR3 DNA: TGTGCCAGCAGCGTAGAGCCCATGAACACTGAAGCTTTCTTT
CDR3 protein: CASSVEPMNTEAFF

J gene: TRBJ1-1
D gene: NA
clone size: few
V gene: TRBV7-9
CDR3 DNA: TGTGCCAGCAGCTTGGCAGGGGTGAGCACTGAAGCTTTCTTT
CDR3 protein: CASSLAGVSTEAFF

J gene: TRBJ1-1
D gene: NA
clone size: NA
V gene: TRBV18
CDR3 DNA: TGTGCCAGCAGTCCCGGGAGTCACACTGAAGCTTTCTTT
CDR3 protein: CASSPGSHTEAFF

J gene: TRBJ2-1
D gene: TRBD1
clone size: NA
V gene: TRBV27
CDR3 DNA: TGTGCCAGCAGACCCGGGACAGGGACGATCAATGAGCAGTTCTTC
CDR3 protein: CASRPGTGTINEQFF

J gene: TRBJ1-2
D gene: TRBD1
clone size: NA
V gene: TRBV2
CDR3 DNA: TGTGCCAGCAGTGCGGGACAGGGTTTTGACGGCTACACCTTC
CDR3 protein: CASSAGQGFDGYTF

J gene: TRBJ1-5
D gene: NA
clone size: few
V gene: TRBV7-8
CDR3 DNA: TGTGCCAGCAGCGCCGATCTCGGGGGGGGGAGGAATCAGCCCCAGCATTTT
CDR3 protein: CASSADLGGGRNQPQHF

J gene: TRBJ2-7
D gene: TRBD1
clone size: NA
V gene: TRBV6-5
CDR3 DNA: TGTGCCAGCAGTTACTATATGAGTCAGGGGGCTTGGGAGCAGTACTTC
CDR3 protein: CASSYYMSQGAWEQYF

J gene: TRBJ1-5
D gene: NA
clone size: NA
V gene: TRBV4-3
CDR3 DNA: TGCGCCAGCAGCCAAGAGAACAGTAATCAGCCCCAGCATTTT
CDR3 protein: CASSQENSNQPQHF

J gene: TRBJ2-7
D gene: TRBD2
clone size: NA
V gene: TRBV11-2
CDR3 DNA: TGTGCCAGCAGCTTAGCCGGACTAGCGGGTGTTTACGAGCAGTACTTC
CDR3 protein: CASSLAGLAGVYEQYF

J gene: TRBJ1-2
D gene: NA
clone size: NA
V gene: TRBV27
CDR3 DNA: TGTGCCAGCAGTTTAAGGGGCGGTGGAGGGGTTGGCTACACCTTC
CDR3 protein: CASSLRGGGGVGYTF

J gene: TRBJ2-3
D gene: NA
clone size: NA
V gene: TRBV6-5
CDR3 DNA: TGTGCCAGCAGTTACCTTTTCAGGGGCGAGGATGATACGCAGTATTTT
CDR3 protein: CASSYLFRGEDDTQYF

J gene: TRBJ1-3
D gene: TRBD1
clone size: once
V gene: TRBV30
CDR3 DNA: TGTGCCTGGAGTAACAGGGGTGGGGGAAACACCATATATTTT
CDR3 protein: CAWSNRGGGNTIYF

J gene: TRBJ2-7
D gene: NA
clone size: NA
V gene: TRBV6-5
CDR3 DNA: TGTGCCAGCAGTTACGGCACCGGGACTCCCAACGAGCAGTACTTC
CDR3 protein: CASSYGTGTPNEQYF

J gene: TRBJ1-1
D gene: NA
clone size: NA
V gene: TRBV27
CDR3 DNA: TGTGCCAGCAGTTTATCGGTAGGGGCCCTGAACACTGAAGCTTTCTTT
CDR3 protein: CASSLSVGALNTEAFF

J gene: TRBJ1-1
D gene: TRBD1
clone size: NA
V gene: TRBV7-9
CDR3 DNA: TGTGCCAGCAGCTTAGCGCACAGGGGGGGCACTGAAGCTTTCTTT
CDR3 protein: CASSLAHRGGTEAFF

J gene: TRBJ2-1
D gene: TRBD1
clone size: NA
V gene: TRBV6-5
CDR3 DNA: TGTGCCAGCAGTTCCGGGACAGGGAGTCACAATGAGCAGTTCTTC
CDR3 protein: CASSSGTGSHNEQFF

J gene: TRBJ2-1
D gene: TRBD2
clone size: NA
V gene: TRBV7-9
CDR3 DNA: TGTGCCAGCAGCTTCGTCAGCGGGGGAGGAGATGAGCAGTTCTTC
CDR3 protein: CASSFVSGGGDEQFF

J gene: TRBJ1-3
D gene: NA
clone size: once
V gene: TRBV2
CDR3 DNA: TGTGCCAGCAGGGACAACTCTGGAAACACCATATATTTT
CDR3 protein: CASRDNSGNTIYF

J gene: TRBJ1-2
D gene: TRBD1
clone size: NA
V gene: TRBV14
CDR3 DNA: TGTGCCAGCAGCGAAGGACAGGGGGCGAGCTATGGCTACACCTTC
CDR3 protein: CASSEGQGASYGYTF

J gene: TRBJ1-2
D gene: NA
clone size: NA
V gene: TRBV10-3
CDR3 DNA: TGTGCCATCAGTGAGTCGGGAGGCCTCCCCTTCTATGGCTACACCTTC
CDR3 protein: CAISESGGLPFYGYTF

J gene: TRBJ1-6
D gene: TRBD1
clone size: NA
V gene: TRBV30
CDR3 DNA: TGTGCCTGGAGTGTTCAGGGGGATAATTCACCCCTCCACTTT
CDR3 protein: CAWSVQGDNSPLHF

J gene: TRBJ2-5
D gene: TRBD1
clone size: NA
V gene: TRBV7-8
CDR3 DNA: TGTGCCAGCAGCACCCGGGACAGAGAAGAGACCCAGTACTTC
CDR3 protein: CASSTRDREETQYF

J gene: TRBJ2-7
D gene: NA
clone size: once
V gene: TRBV5-1
CDR3 DNA: TGCGCCAGCAGCTTAAGAGGCTACGAGCAGTACTTC
CDR3 protein: CASSLRGYEQYF

J gene: TRBJ1-2
D gene: NA
clone size: few
V gene: TRBV4-3
CDR3 DNA: TGCGCCAGCAGCCAAGAGTCCTCAGACAGTTACTATGGCTACACCTTC
CDR3 protein: CASSQESSDSYYGYTF

J gene: TRBJ1-2
D gene: NA
clone size: NA
V gene: TRBV9
CDR3 DNA: TGTGCCAGCAGCGCAACCGGGACTGCTTATGGCTACACCTTC
CDR3 protein: CASSATGTAYGYTF

J gene: TRBJ1-1
D gene: NA
clone size: NA
V gene: TRBV4-1
CDR3 DNA: TGCGCCAGCAACCTTATGGATCAGGGGAACACTGAAGCTTTCTTT
CDR3 protein: CASNLMDQGNTEAFF

J gene: TRBJ2-1
D gene: NA
clone size: NA
V gene: TRBV9
CDR3 DNA: TGTGCCAGCAGCTTAAGGGGTGGGGTAAACAATGAGCAGTTCTTC
CDR3 protein: CASSLRGGVNNEQFF

J gene: TRBJ2-7
D gene: TRBD1
clone size: NA
V gene: TRBV3-1/TRBV3-2
CDR3 DNA: TGTGCCAGCAGCCTCCGGGGACAGGGCGACCACGAGCAGTACTTC
CDR3 protein: CASSLRGQGDHEQYF

J gene: TRBJ1-1
D gene: NA
clone size: NA
V gene: TRBV4-1
CDR3 DNA: TGCGCCAGCAGCCCCCATGGGAGCACTGAAGCTTTCTTT
CDR3 protein: CASSPHGSTEAFF

J gene: TRBJ2-5
D gene: NA
clone size: NA
V gene: TRBV30
CDR3 DNA: TGTGCCTGGAGTGTACCTGGGAGGATAGAGACCCAGTACTTC
CDR3 protein: CAWSVPGRIETQYF

J gene: TRBJ2-7
D gene: NA
clone size: NA
V gene: TRBV4-3
CDR3 DNA: TGCGCCAGCAGCCAAGGTAGAGGGGGGGCCTACGAGCAGTACTTC
CDR3 protein: CASSQGRGGAYEQYF

J gene: TRBJ1-5
D gene: NA
clone size: NA
V gene: TRBV19
CDR3 DNA: TGTGCCAGTAGTCTCCGCGCGGATAGCAATCAGCCCCAGCATTTT
CDR3 protein: CASSLRADSNQPQHF

J gene: TRBJ1-1
D gene: NA
clone size: NA
V gene: TRBV6-5
CDR3 DNA: TGTGCCAGCAGTTACTATCAATGGGGCTACACTGAAGCTTTCTTT
CDR3 protein: CASSYYQWGYTEAFF

J gene: TRBJ2-7
D gene: NA
clone size: once
V gene: TRBV5-1
CDR3 DNA: TGCGCCAGCAGCTTGGGTGGCCACCCCTACGAGCAGTACTTC
CDR3 protein: CASSLGGHPYEQYF

J gene: TRBJ2-3
D gene: TRBD1
clone size: NA
V gene: TRBV2
CDR3 DNA: TGTGCCAGCAGTGCGAATACAGGGGGAGTTTTGTATACGCAGTATTTT
CDR3 protein: CASSANTGGVLYTQYF

J gene: TRBJ1-2
D gene: NA
clone size: NA
V gene: TRBV25-1
CDR3 DNA: TGTGCCAGCAGTGAAAGCGGGGGAAAGGCTAACTATGGCTACACCTTC
CDR3 protein: CASSESGGKANYGYTF

J gene: TRBJ2-1
D gene: TRBD1
clone size: NA
V gene: TRBV28
CDR3 DNA: TGTGCCAGCAGAAGCCCGGGACAGGGGCAGGGCAATGAGCAGTTCTTC
CDR3 protein: CASRSPGQGQGNEQFF